This passage covers 2 T cell receptor beta chains from one sample sequenced in a study of T-cell reconstitution after alpha-beta-depleted transplantation in children. A TCRbeta library incorporating unique molecular identifiers was prepared. TCRdb analysed the PCR reads with MiXCR anew, one entry per CDR3 protein. The sample includes under 450,000 distinct CDR3 sequences, about a sixth of them seen just once. Material: PBMCs, mostly from graft donor cells, obtained 360 days after TCRalphabeta/CD19-depleted stem cell transplant. The source is a boy younger than two who had a stem cell transplant for Wiskott-Aldrich syndrome, so the T cells may come from the graft donor.

This clonotype was detected a few times. The chain links TRBV3-1 to TRBJ2-5, with D unresolved. The V and J ends lost 4 bases and 5 bases respectively, with 11 bases between them. Germline CDR1 reads LGHDT; CDR2 reads YNNKEL (reference sequence). This CDR3 has 13 residues. Here the CDR3 reads CASSPRPRETQYF. DNA of the CDR3: TGTGCCAGCAGCCCTCGACCGAGGGAGACCCAGTACTTC.

This clonotype was recorded a few times. CDR3 amino acids: CSVENGQASYNEQFF. CDR3 nucleotides: TGCAGCGTTGAGAATGGACAGGCCTCCTACAATGAGCAGTTCTTC. V is TRBV29-1 and J is TRBJ2-1; 7 bases match TRBD1. The CDR3 is 15 residues long. CDR1 and CDR2 (germline): SQVTM, ANQGSEA. The trim removed 3 bases at V and 0 bases at J, leaving 5 bases unmatched.